Listed here are 20 T cell receptor beta chains from one sample, sequenced in a study of blood T cell repertoires in COVID-19. Method: immunoSEQ multiplex PCR; TCRdb's copy keeps in-frame clones and lacks some. The table has around 250,000 clones, about 83% seen once. Source material: peripheral blood. These receptors all stem from a middle-aged man with active or convalescent COVID-19.

This clone was counted a single time. This sequence joins TRBV21-1 and TRBJ2-3; the table gives TRBD2 as D, unverified against the DNA. TRBV21-1 is assigned pseudogene status. The CDR3 is 18 residues long. The CDR3 region has the DNA TGTGCCAGCAGCGAAAAGGTCCGAGGCGGGTATTGCACAGATACGCAGTATTTT. Translated: CASSEKVRGGYCTDTQYF.

A few counts support this clone. The chain employs TRBV5-1 and TRBJ1-4; no firm D call. In germline, CDR1 is SGHRS, CDR2 YFSETQ. Trimming removed 2 bases at V and 6 bases at J, with 11 bases between. The CDR3 covers 14 residues. CDR3 coding DNA: TGCGCCAGCAGCTTATCCGGGATGGATGAAAAACTGTTTTTT. Protein product: CASSLSGMDEKLFF.

The chain uses TRBV18 and TRBJ2-2; 8 bases are shared with TRBD1. The germline CDR1 and CDR2 sequences are KGHSH and LQKENI. The CDR3 length is 16 residues. With 3 bases clipped from V and 1 base from J, the junction kept 4 bases outside the gene matches. The CDR3 loop is CASSPPRGRNTGELFF. The CDR3 bases are TGTGCCAGCTCACCTCCCAGGGGGCGGAACACCGGGGAGCTGTTTTTT.

V gene TRBV10-3 combines with J gene TRBJ2-3; 7 bases align to TRBD2. The CDR3 length is 14 residues. Germline V CDR1 and CDR2: ENHRY, SYGVKD. Trimming removed 4 bases from V and 2 bases from J; junction bases left unmatched: 3. Written as DNA, the CDR3 is TGTGCCATCAGTGGGGCGGGAGTCACAGATACGCAGTATTTT. Protein product: CAISGAGVTDTQYF.

This clone has only a few counts. The chain links TRBV18 to TRBJ1-6, with 9 bases lining up with TRBD1. The CDR3 runs to 15 residues. V dropped 4 bases and J dropped 10; count of bases not matched to a gene: 8. The germline V gene encodes CDR1 KGHSH and CDR2 LQKENI. The CDR3 region has the DNA TGTGCCAGCTCACGTACCGGGACAGGGAAATCACCCCTCCACTTT. Translating gives CASSRTGTGKSPLHF.

V gene TRBV11-3 combines with J gene TRBJ1-2; 10 bases are a match to TRBD1. The CDR3 sequence is 15 residues long. Germline V gene data show CDR1 as SGHNT and CDR2 as YENEEA. J gave up 8 bases and V 1 base, and 7 bases lay outside the gene matches. The CDR3 nucleotides are TGTGCCAGCAGCTTAGCCCGGACAGGGGGGGACGGCTACACCTTC. Amino acid sequence: CASSLARTGGDGYTF.

This chain joins TRBV7-9 and TRBJ1-1; no reliable D call. The CDR3 has 15 amino acids. V dropped 3 bases and J dropped 0 bases, with 11 bases sitting between them. CDR1 and CDR2 (germline): SEHNR, FQNEAQ (reference sequence). CDR3 amino acids: CASSFMRALNTEAFF. The CDR3 bases are TGTGCCAGCAGCTTCATGCGGGCCTTGAACACTGAAGCTTTCTTT.

On this clone: One end of the junction is discordant with germline, which a read error may explain. This chain uses TRBV9 with TRBJ2-1; D uncertain. Looked up from germline, CDR1 is SGDLS and CDR2 is YYNGEE. The CDR3 extends over 15 amino acids. CDR3: CASSVESSSHNEQFF. Here the CDR3 DNA reads TGTGCCAGCAGCGTAGAGAGTAGCTCCCACAATGAGCAGTTCTTC.

J is TRBJ1-5 and V is TRBV10-3; D gene ambiguous. The V gene lost 3 bases and the J gene lost 7 bases, with 10 bases spanning the gap. Germline V CDR1 and CDR2: ENHRY, SYGVKD. CDR3 length: 13 amino acids. The CDR3 loop reads CAISDGVKQPQHF. Written as DNA, the CDR3 is TGTGCCATCAGTGACGGGGTAAAGCAGCCCCAGCATTTT.

The V gene is TRBV7-3, the J gene TRBJ1-1, with 8 bases matching TRBD1. Trimming took 5 bases from V and 3 from J; bases not matched to a gene: 5. The germline V gene has CDR1 SGHTA and CDR2 FQGTGA. CDR3 length: 14 residues. CDR3 residues: CASSRTGMDTEAFF. The DNA of the CDR3 is TGTGCCAGCAGCCGGACAGGGATGGACACTGAAGCTTTCTTT.

CDR3 nucleotide sequence: TGCGCCAGCAGCCAGGGACAGGGGGCCAGGGGCTATGGCTACACCTTC. This translates into CASSQGQGARGYGYTF. The rearrangement links TRBV4-1 to TRBJ1-2, with 12 bases fitting TRBD1. The CDR3 length is 16 residues. The V and J ends lost 3 bases and 4 bases, in that order; junction bases with no gene match: 6. Per the germline V gene, CDR1 is MGHRA and CDR2 is YSYEKL.

The V gene is TRBV11-2, the J gene TRBJ2-5; D is perhaps TRBD2 (6 bases). The CDR3 is 15 residues long. CDR1 and CDR2 (germline): SGHAT, FQNNGV. V lost 1 base and J 3 bases, leaving 12 bases between the germline ends. The CDR3, as DNA: TGTGCCAGCAGCTTAGGAAGCGGGCTGAAAGAGACCCAGTACTTC. It codes for CASSLGSGLKETQYF.

The gene calls are TRBV18 and TRBJ1-2, with 7 bases lining up with TRBD1. CDR3 length equals 19 residues. Germline V gene sequence: CDR1 KGHSH, CDR2 LQKENI. V lost 3 bases and J lost 0; bases outside the gene matches: 16. CDR3 nucleotide sequence: TGTGCCAGCTCACCGTCGCCCCTGGGACAGCTACTAGCTAACTATGGCTACACCTTC. Translated: CASSPSPLGQLLANYGYTF.

Regarding this clone: The same CDR3 arises from other DNA sequences in this sample as well. The chain recombines TRBV5-1 with TRBJ2-5; no clear D gene. Germline V gene sequence: CDR1 SGHRS, CDR2 YFSETQ. V shed 3 bases and J shed 4 bases, with 7 bases lying between them. This CDR3 contains 12 residues. CDR3 nucleotides: TGCGCCAGCAGCTCGACTGGAGAGACCCAGTACTTC. As protein: CASSSTGETQYF. The entire variable domain, with the rest obtained from reference TRBV5-1 and TRBJ2-5, is as follows: KAGVTQTPRYLIKTRGQQVTLSCSPISGHRSVSWYQQTPGQGLQFLFEYFSETQRNKGNFPGRFSGRQFSNSRSEMNVSTLELGDSALYLCASSSTGETQYFGPGTRLLVL.

The chain couples TRBV5-1 to TRBJ2-2, with D maybe TRBD2 (6 bases). Germline loops: CDR1 SGHRS, CDR2 YFSETQ. The CDR3 loop spans 14 amino acids. V lost 7 bases to trimming and J lost 5 bases, with 15 bases between them. The CDR3 DNA sequence: TGCGCCAGCCGGGGGTTGGTGGAGACCGGGGAGCTGTTTTTT. It is translated as CASRGLVETGELFF.

This chain connects TRBV27 to TRBJ2-7; 7 bases match TRBD2. Germline V gives CDR1 MNHEY, CDR2 SMNVEV (reference sequence). The CDR3 extends over 15 amino acids. After removal of 0 bases from V and 2 bases from J, the junction contained 4 bases not matched to a gene. Here the CDR3 reads CASSLSIGLAYEQYF. CDR3 DNA sequence: TGTGCCAGCAGTTTATCGATAGGACTAGCCTACGAGCAGTACTTC.

CDR3 DNA sequence: TGTGCCAGCAGCACTAACAGGGGACTGTATGGCTACACCTTC. It is translated as CASSTNRGLYGYTF. V is TRBV5-6 and J is TRBJ1-2; 7 bases are shared with TRBD1. Germline V gives CDR1 SGHDT, CDR2 YYEEEE. The CDR3 has 14 residues. J was trimmed by 5 bases and V by 4 bases; bases with no gene match: 8.

Note on this clone: The same CDR3 is also encoded by other DNA sequences in this sample. The chain recombines TRBV3-1 (or the pseudogene TRBV3-2) with TRBJ2-5, with 10 bases fitting TRBD1. The CDR3 contains 14 residues. The ends lost 4 bases at V and 4 bases at J; junction bases unmatched: 3. Germline-derived CDR1 and CDR2 are LGHDT and YNNKEL (reference sequence). DNA for the CDR3: TGTGCCAGCAGCCGGGGACAGGGGAGAGAGACCCAGTACTTC. It specifies CASSRGQGRETQYF.

The V call is TRBV14, the J call TRBJ2-5; 10 bases are shared with TRBD2. This CDR3 is 14 amino acids long. Germline V gives CDR1 SGHDN, CDR2 FVKESK. After removal of 3 bases from V and 2 bases from J, the junction contained 0 bases not matched to a gene. The chain's CDR3 is CASSQTSGQETQYF. As DNA, the CDR3 is TGTGCCAGCAGCCAGACTAGCGGGCAAGAGACCCAGTACTTC.

This clone occurred once. V usage is TRBV6-1 and J usage is TRBJ2-4; unclear D gene. This CDR3 contains 15 residues. The V end was cut by 2 bases, the J end by 0 bases, with 8 bases between. The germline V gene encodes CDR1 MNHNS and CDR2 SASEGT. The CDR3 spells CASSETSLAKNIQYF. The CDR3 DNA is TGTGCCAGCAGTGAAACCAGTCTAGCCAAAAACATTCAGTACTTC.